This is a list of T cell receptor beta chains from one sample in a study of prognosis after radiotherapy for stage I lung cancer. MiXCR was run by TCRdb on the multiplex PCR reads, yielding one entry per CDR3 protein. The repertoire holds about 31,000 distinct CDR3 sequences, with around 43% as singletons. The input for sequencing was PBMCs, taken before or after stereotactic body radiation therapy (not recorded which). Receptors were obtained from a donor over 45 with non-small cell lung cancer. CDR3s include the opening cysteine and the closing phenylalanine or tryptophan. The D gene is left open where the match is weak. Only part of the rows carry a size: once, few, many, or a class if the clone is expanded.

V	J	size	D	CDR3	DNA
TRBV6-9	TRBJ2-7	-	TRBD2	CASSYASGSTYEQYF	TGTGCCAGCAGTTACGCGAGCGGGAGTACCTACGAGCAGTACTTC
TRBV7-6	TRBJ2-5	many	TRBD2	CASSLGVFGAGGVETQYF	TGTGCCAGCAGCTTAGGGGTTTTTGGAGCGGGAGGGGTGGAGACCCAGTACTTC
TRBV6-1	TRBJ1-5	-	-	CASSAGDGDQPQHF	TGTGCCAGCAGTGCCGGTGACGGAGATCAGCCCCAGCATTTT
TRBV27	TRBJ2-5	once	TRBD2	CASSPGTSSQETQYF	TGTGCCAGCAGTCCCGGGACTAGCAGCCAAGAGACCCAGTACTTC
TRBV11-2	TRBJ2-2	many	-	CASSLQVTGELFF	TGTGCCAGCAGCTTACAAGTCACCGGGGAGCTGTTTTTT
TRBV11-2	TRBJ1-2	-	-	CASSWRANYGYTF	TGTGCCAGCAGCTGGAGAGCTAACTATGGCTACACCTTC
TRBV6-1	TRBJ1-2	many	TRBD1	CASRDRVANYGYTF	TGTGCCAGCAGGGACAGGGTAGCGAACTATGGCTACACCTTC
TRBV4-1	TRBJ1-2	many	TRBD1	CASSVPSPRVRDRGPANYGYTF	TGCGCCAGCAGCGTTCCATCCCCAAGAGTAAGGGACAGGGGCCCCGCTAACTATGGCTACACCTTC
TRBV11-2	TRBJ2-7	-	TRBD1	CASSPGTDYEQYF	TGTGCCAGCAGCCCCGGGACAGACTACGAGCAGTACTTC
TRBV4-1	TRBJ2-1	many	TRBD1	CASSQGILRRDREGNEQFF	TGCGCCAGCAGCCAAGGGATACTCCGCCGGGACAGGGAGGGCAATGAGCAGTTCTTC
TRBV6-4	TRBJ1-2	medium-sized	-	CASSYSPTGNYGYTF	TGTGCCAGCAGTTACTCGCCGACAGGAAACTATGGCTACACCTTC
TRBV5-1	TRBJ1-4	many	-	CASSPLDSTNEKLFF	TGCGCCAGCAGCCCCCTGGACTCAACTAATGAAAAACTGTTTTTT
TRBV27	TRBJ1-4	many	TRBD1	CASSPWTGSEKLFF	TGTGCCAGCAGTCCTTGGACAGGGAGTGAAAAACTGTTTTTT
TRBV28	TRBJ2-7	many	TRBD1	CASSTINRGVHEQYF	TGTGCCAGCAGTACCATCAACAGGGGCGTCCACGAGCAGTACTTC
TRBV27	TRBJ2-3	-	-	CASSLRAIGSKSDTQYF	TGTGCCAGCAGTTTAAGGGCCATCGGGAGTAAGTCAGATACGCAGTATTTT
TRBV19	TRBJ1-5	-	-	CASSIKVSNQPQHF	TGTGCCAGTAGTATTAAGGTTAGCAATCAGCCCCAGCATTTT
TRBV6-9	TRBJ2-1	medium-sized	TRBD2	CASSFHALRREGSNEQFF	TGTGCCAGCAGTTTCCACGCCCTGCGGCGGGAGGGCTCCAATGAGCAGTTCTTC
TRBV5-1	TRBJ1-2	-	-	CASSPWTVANYGYTF	TGCGCCAGCAGCCCCTGGACTGTAGCTAACTATGGCTACACCTTC
TRBV7-2	TRBJ1-2	many	TRBD1	CASTSTGLDYGYTF	TGTGCCAGCACCTCGACAGGGTTAGACTATGGCTACACCTTC
TRBV6-9	TRBJ1-4	many	TRBD1	CASSSDRVGEKLFF	TGTGCCAGCAGTTCCGACAGGGTCGGAGAAAAACTGTTTTTT
TRBV3-1	TRBJ1-2	-	-	CASSEWRGYTF	TGTGCCAGCAGCGAGTGGCGCGGCTACACCTTC
TRBV27	TRBJ2-2	-	-	CASSYKRESTGELFF	TGTGCCAGCAGTTACAAGAGGGAGAGCACCGGGGAGCTGTTTTTT
TRBV28	TRBJ2-1	many	TRBD2	CASSIQTSGRREQFF	TGTGCCAGCAGTATACAGACTAGCGGGAGACGTGAGCAGTTCTTC
TRBV6-2/TRBV6-3	TRBJ1-2	medium-sized	-	CASSAYSSGRVEYGYTF	TGTGCCAGCAGTGCATACTCAAGCGGTAGGGTCGAATATGGCTACACCTTC